The 30 T cell receptor beta chains below all came from one sample that was sequenced in a study of T cell responses to AZD1222 COVID-19 vaccine. Assay used: immunoSEQ multiplex PCR; TCRdb lists only in-frame clones, some missing. The data hold around 120,000 clones, with 90% to 95% observed a single time. Source: peripheral blood, taken on day 0 of AZD1222 vaccination. These receptors originate from an adult in good health.

The chain recombines TRBV2 with TRBJ2-2; perhaps TRBD1 as D (6 bases). Germline V gives CDR1 SNHLY, CDR2 FYNNEI. The CDR3 is 16 amino acids. The V gene lost 3 bases and the J gene lost 8 bases, with 19 bases spanning the gap. DNA of the CDR3: TGTGCCAGCAGTGATCCCACCCCAGGGGCCGGTGGGGAGCTGTTTTTT. Translating it yields CASSDPTPGAGGELFF. The whole variable domain, filled in from reference TRBV2 and TRBJ2-2, reads EPEVTQTPSHQVTQMGQEVILRCVPISNHLYFYWYRQILGQKVEFLVSFYNNEISEKSEIFDDQFSVERPDGSNFTLKIRSTKLEDSAMYFCASSDPTPGAGGELFFGEGSRLTVL.

The chain is built from TRBV7-8 and TRBJ2-5, with D perhaps being TRBD1 or TRBD2 (6 bases each). Trimming removed 10 bases at V and 4 bases at J, with 19 bases between. Germline V gene lookup returns CDR1 SGHVS and CDR2 FQNEAQ. The CDR3 consists of 14 residues. The CDR3 DNA follows: TGTGCCACCCTGGTAGGGGGGAACGGAGAGACCCAGTACTTC. Protein product: CATLVGGNGETQYF.

The V gene is TRBV6-4, the J gene TRBJ2-7, with a possible D match to TRBD1 (5 bases). This CDR3 is 14 amino acids long. Germline CDR1 reads MRHNA; CDR2 reads SNTAGT. The germline V and J ends were trimmed by 3 bases and 2 bases, with 11 bases remaining between them. CDR3 in DNA: TGTGCCAGCAGTGAAGGGGCCGGGCCCTACGAGCAGTACTTC. This gives the protein CASSEGAGPYEQYF.

The V call is TRBV24-1, the J call TRBJ1-4; 9 bases are shared with TRBD1. The V segment lost 9 bases and the J segment 4 bases; nucleotides outside the gene matches: 2. CDR1 is KGHDR and CDR2 is SFDVKD in the germline V gene. This CDR3 comprises 13 residues. The CDR3 DNA is TGTGCCACCTCGGACAGGGGTAATGAAAAACTGTTTTTT. It yields the protein CATSDRGNEKLFF.

The chain joins TRBV14 to TRBJ2-5; D gene uncertain. Looked up from germline, CDR1 is SGHDN and CDR2 is FVKESK. Trimming took 3 bases from V and 2 from J, leaving 7 bases between them. The CDR3 consists of 13 residues. The CDR3: CASSQVVQETQYF. Here the CDR3 DNA reads TGTGCCAGCAGCCAGGTGGTTCAAGAGACCCAGTACTTC.

This clone was seen more than once but under ten times. V usage is TRBV5-6 and J usage is TRBJ2-7; D is ambiguous. V was shortened by 0 bases and J by 2 bases, with 9 bases between the two germline ends. This CDR3 region has 14 residues. Germline values: CDR1 SGHDT, CDR2 YYEEEE. The CDR3 DNA reads as TGTGCCAGCAGCTTGGGTGAGCTGGCCTACGAGCAGTACTTC. Translation gives CASSLGELAYEQYF.

V gene TRBV10-3 combines with J gene TRBJ2-2, with 10 bases lining up with TRBD2. V trimming: 3 bases; J trimming: 5 bases; junction bases outside the gene matches: 6. There are 16 residues in the CDR3. From germline, CDR1 is ENHRY and CDR2 SYGVKD. DNA of the CDR3: TGTGCCATCAGTGACAGCGGGAGGGCCGAAACCGGGGAGCTGTTTTTT. Translated: CAISDSGRAETGELFF.

The chain combines TRBV18 with TRBJ2-5; 9 bases line up with TRBD2. The V gene end was trimmed by 8 bases and the J gene end by 8 bases; junction bases not matched to a gene: 9. Germline CDR1 reads KGHSH; CDR2 reads LQKENI. The CDR3 covers 13 residues. CDR3 region: CASATSGHGTQYF. CDR3 coding DNA: TGTGCCAGCGCCACTAGCGGGCATGGAACCCAGTACTTC.

The chain links TRBV12-3 or TRBV12-4 to TRBJ1-2; D unclear. CDR3 length: 13 amino acids. Trimming cost V 1 base and J 4 bases, with 7 bases left between them. The CDR3 loop is CASSLGAIYGYTF. In nucleotides, the CDR3 is TGTGCCAGCAGTTTAGGGGCGATCTATGGCTACACCTTC.

The chain is built from TRBV25-1 and TRBJ1-2; D gene ambiguous. The CDR3 has 15 amino acids. With 3 bases removed from V and 1 base from J, the gap between germline ends came to 12 bases. CDR1 is MGHDK and CDR2 is SYGVNS in the germline V gene. The CDR3 spells CASSDPTGGNYGYTF. The CDR3, as DNA: TGTGCCAGCAGTGACCCAACCGGCGGTAACTATGGCTACACCTTC.

This clone has just one count. V is TRBV6-4 and J is TRBJ1-1, with D unresolved. The CDR3 sequence is 13 residues long. V was pared by 3 bases and J by 1 base, with 6 bases between. The V gene's germline CDR1 is MRHNA and CDR2 SNTAGT. CDR3 in amino acids: CASSEFRNTEAFF. The DNA of the CDR3 is TGTGCCAGCAGTGAATTCAGGAACACTGAAGCTTTCTTT.

This chain connects TRBV4-3 to TRBJ1-4; possible D gene TRBD1, 6 bases. The CDR3 loop spans 16 amino acids. Germline V lookup: CDR1 LGHNA, CDR2 YSLEER. Deletions cut 1 base from V and 3 bases from J, with 12 bases between. DNA for the CDR3: TGCGCCAGCAGCCAAGGGGGGGCAGGTGCTAATGAAAAACTGTTTTTT. This translates into CASSQGGAGANEKLFF.

The genes are TRBV5-8 and TRBJ2-2; 8 bases agree with TRBD1. The V segment lost 3 bases and the J segment 6 bases; nucleotides outside the gene matches: 10. CDR1 is SGHTS, CDR2 YDEGEE, per germline. This CDR3 has 16 residues. The CDR3 loop is CASSSGQVFQAGELFF. CDR3 in DNA: TGTGCCAGCAGCTCGGGACAGGTCTTTCAGGCCGGGGAGCTGTTTTTT.

V is TRBV27 and J is TRBJ1-1, with TRBD1 identical over 7 bases. The CDR3 sequence is 16 residues long. CDR1 and CDR2 from the germline V gene are MNHEY and SMNVEV (reference sequence). The V gene end was trimmed by 1 base and the J gene end by 6 bases; junction bases not matched to a gene: 11. Here the CDR3 reads CASSLYRGVSAAEAFF. For the CDR3, the DNA is TGTGCCAGCAGTTTATACAGGGGAGTCTCGGCCGCTGAAGCTTTCTTT.

V gene TRBV12-3 or TRBV12-4 combines with J gene TRBJ2-5; D may be TRBD2 (5 bases). This CDR3 comprises 13 residues. V lost 5 bases to trimming and J lost 4 bases, with 11 bases between them. The DNA of the CDR3 is TGTGCCAGCAGTAAGTTAGCGCGAGAGACCCAGTACTTC. Residues: CASSKLARETQYF.

This chain links TRBV4-1 with TRBJ2-7; D is unresolved. From germline, CDR1 is MGHRA and CDR2 YSYEKL. The CDR3 totals 14 residues. The ends were cut back, 2 bases at V and 4 bases at J, with 12 bases in the middle. CDR3 loop: CASSQQALFYEQYF. The CDR3 DNA is TGCGCCAGCAGCCAACAGGCACTCTTTTACGAGCAGTACTTC.

The chain carries TRBV4-1 and TRBJ1-4; D is possibly TRBD1 (5 bases). V shed 3 bases and J shed 13 bases, with 18 bases lying between them. The germline V gene encodes CDR1 MGHRA and CDR2 YSYEKL. The CDR3 length is 14 residues. The CDR3 is CASSQASSGTGLFF. CDR3 nucleotides: TGCGCCAGCAGCCAGGCTAGTTCGGGGACGGGACTGTTTTTT.

The chain is built from TRBV4-2 and TRBJ1-3, with 9 bases lining up with TRBD1. J was trimmed by 4 bases and V by 1 base; bases with no gene match: 5. There are 16 residues in the CDR3. Germline V CDR1 and CDR2: LGHNA, YNFKEQ. CDR3 loop: CASSQGLGTGGNTIYF. CDR3 nucleotide sequence: TGTGCCAGCAGCCAAGGACTGGGGACAGGGGGAAACACCATATATTTT.

This chain connects TRBV20-1 to TRBJ1-5, with TRBD1 identical over 9 bases. The CDR3 runs to 14 residues. The V gene's germline CDR1 is DFQATT and CDR2 SNEGSKA (reference sequence). V shed 3 bases and J 4 bases; nucleotides not matched to a gene: 4. The CDR3, as DNA: TGCAGTGCTAGTATACAGGGGGCTAATCAGCCCCAGCATTTT. The encoded protein is CSASIQGANQPQHF.

The J gene is TRBJ1-2, the V gene TRBV9; TRBD1 matches at 8 bases. Germline lookup yields CDR1 SGDLS and CDR2 YYNGEE. J gave up 8 bases and V 2 bases, and 5 bases lay outside the gene matches. The CDR3 is 13 residues long. This CDR3 is CASSVGTGGGYTF. CDR3 coding DNA: TGTGCCAGCAGCGTCGGGACAGGAGGAGGCTACACCTTC.

The chain is built from TRBV27 and TRBJ2-5, with 8 bases matching TRBD2. There are 13 residues in the CDR3. V shed 4 bases and J 5 bases; nucleotides not matched to a gene: 3. Per germline, CDR1 MNHEY and CDR2 SMNVEV (reference sequence). The CDR3 reads CASSSGGWETQYF. The CDR3 DNA reads as TGTGCCAGCAGTTCGGGGGGGTGGGAGACCCAGTACTTC.

The CDR3 DNA is TGTGCCAGCAGTGGGACTAGCGGGAGCTACAATGAGCAGTTCTTC. Translating gives CASSGTSGSYNEQFF. V is TRBV2 and J is TRBJ2-1; 13 bases fit TRBD2. The CDR3 contains 15 residues. From germline, CDR1 is SNHLY and CDR2 FYNNEI. After removal of 4 bases from V and 3 bases from J, the junction contained 0 bases not matched to a gene. The full variable domain, its missing parts supplied by reference TRBV2 and TRBJ2-1, is EPEVTQTPSHQVTQMGQEVILRCVPISNHLYFYWYRQILGQKVEFLVSFYNNEISEKSEIFDDQFSVERPDGSNFTLKIRSTKLEDSAMYFCASSGTSGSYNEQFFGPGTRLTVL.

This clone came up a few times. The chain uses TRBV3-1 (or the pseudogene TRBV3-2) and TRBJ1-1; D is undetermined. Germline assignment: CDR1 LGHDT and CDR2 YNNKEL (reference sequence). The V end was cut by 0 bases, the J end by 5 bases, with 16 bases between. CDR3 length: 16 amino acids. CDR3 sequence: CASSQETPPGWTEAFF. In nucleotides, the CDR3 is TGTGCCAGCAGCCAAGAGACCCCCCCGGGATGGACTGAAGCTTTCTTT.

V gene TRBV7-2 combines with J gene TRBJ1-2; TRBD1 matches 7 bases. Germline V gene lookup returns CDR1 SGHTA and CDR2 FQGNSA. CDR3 length equals 14 residues. V trimming: 6 bases; J trimming: 8 bases; junction bases outside the gene matches: 12. In nucleotides, the CDR3 is TGTGCCAGCAGACCCGTTCAGGGGGATAGAGGCTACACCTTC. Protein product: CASRPVQGDRGYTF.

The gene calls are TRBV9 and TRBJ1-1; D gene ambiguous. CDR3 length: 15 residues. Trimming cost V 0 bases and J 1 base, with 10 bases left between them. CDR1 is SGDLS and CDR2 is YYNGEE in the germline V gene. The CDR3 coding sequence is TGTGCCAGCAGCGTAGCTCTCCAGAGGAACACTGAAGCTTTCTTT. This codes for CASSVALQRNTEAFF.

The table lists this clone with a count of one. The chain has TRBV13 and TRBJ1-1; D unresolved. This CDR3 comprises 12 residues. Germline-derived CDR1 and CDR2 are PRHDT and FYEKMQ (reference sequence). V lost 6 bases and J 7 bases, leaving 12 bases between the germline ends. The CDR3 here is CASSIAGHEAFF. CDR3 in DNA: TGTGCCAGCAGTATCGCGGGTCATGAAGCTTTCTTT.

Only a few counts were recorded for this clone. V is TRBV15 and J is TRBJ1-4, with 10 bases identical to TRBD1. V trimming: 5 bases; J trimming: 8 bases; junction bases outside the gene matches: 8. This CDR3 region has 15 residues. The germline V gene encodes CDR1 LNHNV and CDR2 YYDKDF (reference sequence). Written as DNA, the CDR3 is TGTGCCACCAGCGGGCCCGGGACAGGGGACGAAAAACTGTTTTTT. The encoded protein is CATSGPGTGDEKLFF.

The chain combines TRBV9 with TRBJ2-2; D assignment may be TRBD1 or TRBD2 (5 bases each). This CDR3 is 16 amino acids long. The germline gives CDR1 SGDLS, CDR2 YYNGEE. V lost 4 bases to trimming and J lost 7 bases, with 20 bases between them. Here the CDR3 DNA reads TGTGCCAGCAGCTCACGAGGGGACCCTCCTCACGGGGAGCTGTTTTTT. Translating it yields CASSSRGDPPHGELFF.

V is TRBV30 and J is TRBJ1-1, with a possible D match to TRBD1 (5 bases). Germline values: CDR1 GTSNPN, CDR2 SVGIG (reference sequence). This CDR3 contains 12 residues. V was shortened by 0 bases and J by 6 bases, with 8 bases between the two germline ends. CDR3 protein: CAWSVGVAEAFF. The CDR3 DNA reads TGTGCCTGGAGTGTAGGGGTGGCTGAAGCTTTCTTT.

The chain recombines TRBV30 with TRBJ1-2; tentative D call: TRBD1 (5 bases). CDR1 is GTSNPN, CDR2 SVGIG, per germline (reference sequence). V lost 5 bases and J lost 8, with 18 bases in between. CDR3 length: 13 amino acids. CDR3 nucleotide sequence: TGTGCCTGGGCTTTTGGACGCAGGGACGGCTACACCTTC. Amino acid sequence: CAWAFGRRDGYTF.